This T cell receptor (beta chain) was recovered during a study of T-cell memory formation after mild COVID-19. This clonotype appeared a few times. The antigen is undetermined. CDR3 length equals 17 residues. The germline CDR1 and CDR2 sequences are MNHEY and SVGAGI. Trimming removed 6 bases at V and 5 bases at J, with 22 bases between. Study results and caveats: Memory sampled before infection contained some responding clones, suggesting cross-reactive memory joined.

TCRdb re-called the 5' RACE reads with MiXCR, one entry per CDR3 protein. The sample shows some 210,000 distinct CDR3 sequences, about 11% of them seen only once. The chain combines TRBV6-5 with TRBJ1-4; no clear D. This TCR was sampled from a man younger than 35 who had mild COVID-19 (a few samples of this study predate the infection). Cell type and time point are not known. Sequences were obtained from PBMCs or a T cell subset sorted from them (not recorded which). In nucleotides, the CDR3 is TGTGCCAGCAGCACGGGTGTTTACGGTACCACCAATGAAAAACTGTTTTTT. Translating it yields CASSTGVYGTTNEKLFF.